The 26 T cell receptor beta chains in this list originate from one sample, sequenced in a study of identical twins. TCRdb recomputed calls from the 5' RACE reads with MiXCR, one row per CDR3 protein. The data show 750,000 to 950,000 distinct CDR3 sequences, 9% to 15% seen once. A further study also used this sample, focusing on yellow fever vaccine responses in identical twins.

The sample consisted of PBMCs. These receptors came from a woman aged 18-30 years in good health.

A few counts support this clonotype. The V and J genes are TRBV12-3 or TRBV12-4 and TRBJ2-7; tentative D call: TRBD2 (5 bases). V was cut by 4 bases and J by 0 bases, with 13 bases left in between. The CDR3 has 15 residues. The CDR3 nucleotides read TGTGCCAGCAGTTCAGCGGAGAGAAGCTCCTACGAGCAGTACTTC. This codes for CASSSAERSSYEQYF.

This clonotype was counted only a few times. This chain links TRBV6-1 with TRBJ1-2, with 9 bases aligning to TRBD1. With 6 bases clipped from V and 0 bases from J, the junction kept 2 bases outside the gene matches. The CDR3 covers 14 residues. Germline CDR1 MNHNS, CDR2 SASEGT. CDR3 nucleotides: TGTGCCAGCAGGAGGGACAGGGCTAACTATGGCTACACCTTC. Translating it yields CASRRDRANYGYTF.

Ten or more counts support this clonotype. The V and J genes are TRBV12-3 or TRBV12-4 and TRBJ2-3; D is uncertain. The CDR3 is 11 residues long. V was trimmed by 1 base and J by 5 bases, leaving 1 base between them. The CDR3 nucleotides read TGTGCCAGCAGTTTAGTAGATACGCAGTATTTT. This gives the protein CASSLVDTQYF.

V is TRBV3-1 and J is TRBJ2-5, with 9 bases aligning to TRBD1. V lost 6 bases and J lost 4; bases outside the gene matches: 15. The CDR3 sequence is 17 residues long. Germline CDR1 is LGHDT and CDR2 is YNNKEL (reference sequence). CDR3 DNA: TGTGCCAGCAGTGGGACAGGGCGAACCACGGGCGCAGAGACCCAGTACTTC. This translates into CASSGTGRTTGAETQYF.

The genes are TRBV28 and TRBJ2-1, with 7 nucleotides matching TRBD2. This CDR3 has 15 amino acids. V lost 7 bases and J lost 0; bases outside the gene matches: 6. Germline V gene data show CDR1 as MDHEN and CDR2 as SYDVKM. This chain's CDR3 is CASIIQRDSYNEQFF. The CDR3, as DNA: TGTGCCAGCATTATTCAGCGGGACTCCTACAATGAGCAGTTCTTC.

The chain carries TRBV5-6 and TRBJ1-1; D gene ambiguous. Germline V lookup: CDR1 SGHDT, CDR2 YYEEEE. CDR3 length equals 16 residues. V was shortened by 0 bases and J by 0 bases, with 12 bases between the two germline ends. The CDR3 nucleotides read TGTGCCAGCAGCTTGGTGATGGGTAGAATGAACACTGAAGCTTTCTTT. Its translation is CASSLVMGRMNTEAFF.

In this sample, this clonotype turned up many times. The V gene is TRBV29-1, the J gene TRBJ2-7, with D unresolved. Per germline, CDR1 SQVTM and CDR2 ANQGSEA. Trimming pared 1 base from V and 7 bases from J, leaving 11 bases between. The CDR3 is 12 amino acids. The CDR3 reads CSVEVGFGEQYF. For the CDR3, the DNA is TGCAGCGTTGAAGTGGGGTTCGGGGAGCAGTACTTC.

The V gene is TRBV5-1, the J gene TRBJ1-5; 7 bases match TRBD1. After removal of 0 bases from V and 0 bases from J, the junction contained 3 bases not matched to a gene. Germline CDR1 reads SGHRS; CDR2 reads YFSETQ. The length of the CDR3 is 16 residues. Here the CDR3 reads CASSLGGTDSNQPQHF. CDR3 DNA sequence: TGCGCCAGCAGCTTGGGGGGGACAGATAGCAATCAGCCCCAGCATTTT.

In its sample, this clonotype was seen many times. The chain links TRBV13 to TRBJ1-1; a possible D gene is TRBD1 (6 bases). The ends were cut back, 5 bases at V and 4 bases at J, with 11 bases in the middle. Looked up from germline, CDR1 is PRHDT and CDR2 is FYEKMQ (reference sequence). This CDR3 is 13 amino acids long. CDR3 loop: CASSRGGTTEAFF. CDR3 sequence (DNA): TGTGCCAGCAGCCGAGGGGGGACCACTGAAGCTTTCTTT.

The chain has TRBV6-5 and TRBJ2-5; 8 positions match TRBD2. V dropped 1 base and J dropped 0; count of bases not matched to a gene: 4. CDR1 and CDR2 from the germline V gene are MNHEY and SVGAGI. The CDR3 totals 16 residues. CDR3 region: CASSYWVSGNQETQYF. The CDR3 DNA reads as TGTGCCAGCAGTTACTGGGTTAGCGGGAACCAAGAGACCCAGTACTTC.

In its sample, this clonotype was seen a few times. This chain joins TRBV7-6 and TRBJ2-2; TRBD2 is a possible D gene (5 bases). V was clipped by 5 bases and J by 6 bases, with 13 bases between them. There are 14 residues in the CDR3. Germline CDR1 SGHVS, CDR2 FNYEAQ. CDR3: CASSPQLRAGELFF. The CDR3 bases are TGTGCCAGCAGCCCACAACTGCGGGCCGGGGAGCTGTTTTTT.

The genes are TRBV24-1 and TRBJ1-2; TRBD1 might be the D (5 bases). The length of the CDR3 is 11 residues. In germline, CDR1 is KGHDR, CDR2 SFDVKD. The V end lost 7 bases, the J end lost 8 bases, and 10 bases lay between the germline ends. The CDR3: CATRAGKGYTF. CDR3 DNA: TGTGCCACCAGAGCAGGGAAGGGCTACACCTTC.

The genes are TRBV20-1 and TRBJ2-1; 8 bases line up with TRBD2. This CDR3 contains 15 residues. Germline loops: CDR1 DFQATT, CDR2 SNEGSKA (reference sequence). V shed 4 bases and J 6 bases; nucleotides not matched to a gene: 11. This CDR3 reads CSATNREGGLNEQFF. CDR3 in DNA: TGCAGTGCTACTAACCGGGAGGGGGGCCTCAATGAGCAGTTCTTC.

This clonotype has ten or more counts. The CDR3 coding sequence is TGCGCCAGCAGCTCCGGGACAGCACTTACCGGGGAGCTGTTTTTT. Translating it yields CASSSGTALTGELFF. The V call is TRBV5-1, the J call TRBJ2-2; 7 bases map to TRBD1. The CDR3 runs 15 residues. Germline V lookup: CDR1 SGHRS, CDR2 YFSETQ. V shed 3 bases and J 5 bases; nucleotides not matched to a gene: 7.

The sample holds a few counts of this clonotype. The genes are TRBV27 and TRBJ2-7; perhaps TRBD2 as D (6 bases). The CDR3 has 15 amino acids. CDR1 and CDR2 (germline): MNHEY, SMNVEV (reference sequence). The germline V and J ends were trimmed by 2 bases and 2 bases, with 13 bases remaining between them. The CDR3 here is CASSLGRREAYEQYF. CDR3 nucleotides: TGTGCCAGCAGTTTAGGGCGGAGGGAGGCCTACGAGCAGTACTTC.

The CDR3: CASSLISGGYGYTF. The CDR3 DNA is TGTGCCAGCAGCTTAATCAGTGGGGGCTATGGCTACACCTTC. The rearrangement joins TRBV7-9 to TRBJ1-2, with a tentative D call TRBD1 (5 bases). The CDR3 contains 14 residues. Germline V gene data show CDR1 as SEHNR and CDR2 as FQNEAQ (reference sequence). Trimming took off 2 bases at V and 4 bases at J, with 11 bases between the two ends. The whole variable domain, remainder taken from reference TRBV7-9 and TRBJ1-2, is DTGVSQNPRHKITKRGQNVTFRCDPISEHNRLYWYRQTLGQGPEFLTYFQNEAQLEKSRLLSDRFSAERPKGSFSTLEIQRTEQGDSAMYLCASSLISGGYGYTFGSGTRLTVV.

This clonotype was detected many times. The chain employs TRBV20-1 and TRBJ1-1; D uncertain. Trimming removed 5 bases at V and 1 base at J, with 8 bases between. CDR3 length: 12 amino acids. Looked up from germline, CDR1 is DFQATT and CDR2 is SNEGSKA (reference sequence). As DNA, the CDR3 is TGCAGTGCTCCGGGGAAGAACACTGAAGCTTTCTTT. This gives the protein CSAPGKNTEAFF.

Ten or more counts support this clonotype. The chain combines TRBV7-9 with TRBJ2-1; D is unresolved. With 6 bases removed from V and 12 bases from J, the gap between germline ends came to 21 bases. Germline assignment: CDR1 SEHNR and CDR2 FQNEAQ (reference sequence). The CDR3 contains 14 residues. The CDR3 DNA is TGTGCCAGCAGTTTCCCCAGTAGGAGTGTGGTGCAGTTCTTC. Its translation: CASSFPSRSVVQFF.

This clonotype came up many times. This rearrangement joins TRBV5-1 to TRBJ2-7; the match to TRBD1 covers 9 bases. The germline V gene has CDR1 SGHRS and CDR2 YFSETQ. The J segment lost 2 bases and the V segment lost 0 bases, leaving 3 bases of the junction unmatched. CDR3 length: 15 amino acids. CDR3 protein: CASSLEGQGPYEQYF. In DNA form, the CDR3 reads TGCGCCAGCAGCTTGGAGGGACAGGGACCCTACGAGCAGTACTTC.

This chain links TRBV12-3 or TRBV12-4 with TRBJ2-1; 9 bases agree with TRBD2. V lost 3 bases, J lost 5 bases, and 20 bases stayed unmatched. The CDR3 extends over 20 amino acids. The chain's CDR3 is CASSFPGQEAGGRLDNEQFF. The DNA for the CDR3 is TGTGCCAGCAGTTTCCCGGGACAAGAAGCGGGAGGTCGGCTGGACAATGAGCAGTTCTTC.

This sequence joins TRBV12-3 or TRBV12-4 and TRBJ2-4; tentative D call: TRBD1 (6 bases). The CDR3 loop spans 11 amino acids. V lost 6 bases and J 15 bases, leaving 15 bases between the germline ends. The CDR3 here is CASSQTGIRYF. The CDR3 DNA is TGTGCCAGCAGCCAAACAGGGATCAGGTACTTC.

The chain combines TRBV10-3 with TRBJ2-7, with D perhaps TRBD1 (6 bases). CDR3 length equals 16 residues. Germline CDR1 and CDR2: ENHRY and SYGVKD. Trimming removed 10 bases at V and 6 bases at J, with 28 bases between. CDR3 amino acids: CASGRDIRTQPCEQYV. The CDR3 DNA sequence: TGTGCCAGCGGCCGGGACATAAGAACCCAACCGTGCGAGCAGTACGTC.

This clonotype was found a few times. V usage is TRBV5-1 and J usage is TRBJ1-1; possibly TRBD1 for D (6 bases). Trimming took off 3 bases at V and 2 bases at J, with 11 bases between the two ends. CDR3 length equals 14 residues. Germline V gene data show CDR1 as SGHRS and CDR2 as YFSETQ. The CDR3 DNA reads TGCGCCAGCAGCTCAGGACAGACCAACACTGAAGCTTTCTTT. It encodes CASSSGQTNTEAFF. Full variable domain (missing parts from reference TRBV5-1 and TRBJ1-1): KAGVTQTPRYLIKTRGQQVTLSCSPISGHRSVSWYQQTPGQGLQFLFEYFSETQRNKGNFPGRFSGRQFSNSRSEMNVSTLELGDSALYLCASSSGQTNTEAFFGQGTRLTVV.

This clonotype was picked up a small number of times. The junction departs from the called germline gene at one end, perhaps through a read error. The rearrangement joins TRBV12-3 or TRBV12-4 to TRBJ2-7; 7 bases are a match to TRBD1. The CDR3 has 14 residues. In DNA form, the CDR3 reads TGTGCCAGTCGACCGGACAGGTCCATTGGGCCGATCGACTTC. This encodes CASRPDRSIGPIDF.

The table lists this clonotype with a few counts. The rearrangement uses TRBV14 and TRBJ2-7, with 7 nucleotides matching TRBD1. CDR1 SGHDN and CDR2 FVKESK come from the germline V gene. The junction had 3 bases not matched to a gene; V was cut back by 6 bases and J by 1 base. This CDR3 is built from 13 residues. CDR3 sequence reads: CASRRQGSYEQYF. For the CDR3, the DNA is TGTGCCAGCAGACGACAGGGATCCTACGAGCAGTACTTC. Complete variable domain (other parts from reference TRBV14 and TRBJ2-7): EAGVTQFPSHSVIEKGQTVTLRCDPISGHDNLYWYRRVMGKEIKFLLHFVKESKQDESGMPNNRFLAERTGGTYSTLKVQPAELEDSGVYFCASRRQGSYEQYFGPGTRLTVT.

The table lists this clonotype with many counts. The rearrangement uses TRBV6-2 or TRBV6-3 and TRBJ1-1; maybe TRBD1 (5 bases). Deletions cut 5 bases from V and 7 bases from J, with 17 bases between. This CDR3 has 14 residues. In germline, CDR1 is MNHEY, CDR2 SVGEGT. The chain's CDR3 is CASSLIQGTDEAFF. CDR3 coding DNA: TGTGCCAGCAGTCTAATTCAGGGAACCGATGAAGCTTTCTTT.